One sample yielded the 4 T cell receptor beta chains listed below, sequenced in a study of blood T cell repertoires in COVID-19 (dated by TCRdb to 2020 to 2021). Library generation was performed with the immunoSEQ multiplex PCR assay. TCRdb obtained this table from immuneACCESS and retained in-frame rearrangements with V and J assigned. These tables miss some clones; where compared with another copy, unresolved V genes account for less than half of the shortfall, and the remainder is unexplained. Counted in this sample were roughly 330,000 clones; about 87% of them appeared once. Together, the top ten hold less than 6.5% of the sample. The sample was PBMCs or T cells enriched from blood (not recorded which). The receptors derive from a man between 25 and 39 years old who had recovered from COVID-19.

The rearrangement joins TRBV5-1 to TRBJ2-1; tentatively, D is TRBD1 (6 bases). Trimming removed 0 bases from V and 3 bases from J, with 13 bases in between. This CDR3 region has 16 residues. Germline V lookup: CDR1 SGHRS, CDR2 YFSETQ. CDR3 amino acids: CASSLGSQGVYNEQFF. CDR3 sequence (DNA): TGCGCCAGCAGCTTGGGGTCACAGGGCGTCTACAATGAGCAGTTCTTC.

The rearrangement joins TRBV5-1 to TRBJ1-1, with D possibly being TRBD1 (6 bases). Germline V gene lookup returns CDR1 SGHRS and CDR2 YFSETQ. V shed 0 bases and J shed 0 bases, with 12 bases lying between them. The CDR3 contains 16 residues. The DNA of the CDR3 is TGCGCCAGCAGCTTGGTGGCAGGGGACATGAACACTGAAGCTTTCTTT. Translated, it gives CASSLVAGDMNTEAFF.

This clone was seen a single time. The V gene is TRBV5-8, the J gene TRBJ2-1; a weak D match, TRBD1 (6 bases). Per the germline V gene, CDR1 is SGHTS and CDR2 is YDEGEE. Trimming shortened V by 0 bases and J by 7 bases, and 11 bases separated the two germline ends. This CDR3 comprises 14 residues. The CDR3 bases are TGTGCCAGCAGCTTGGATATAGGGGGTAATGAGCAGTTCTTC. Translation gives CASSLDIGGNEQFF.

V usage is TRBV13 and J usage is TRBJ1-2; TRBD1 agrees at 11 bases. Per the germline V gene, CDR1 is PRHDT and CDR2 is FYEKMQ (reference sequence). CDR3 length: 16 amino acids. Trimming took 4 bases from V and 13 from J; bases not matched to a gene: 17. The CDR3 DNA sequence: TGTGCCAGCAGCTCAAGTCTAAACCGGGACAGGGGGTCGTGCACCTTC. Translating it yields CASSSSLNRDRGSCTF.